This record looks at one T cell receptor (beta chain) sequence and its context. Its specificity is not known. The data are from a study of cytomegalovirus exposure and HLA in healthy donors. Broader study findings: The sole available immune exposure information was CMV serostatus. Earlier results showed most TCR beta V segments being productive about 87% or about 30% of the time.

CDR1 and CDR2 (germline): MNHEY, SVGAGI. V trimming: 1 base; J trimming: 4 bases; junction bases outside the gene matches: 2. This CDR3 comprises 14 residues. With 60 Vbeta and 13 Jbeta primers, the PCR was carried out. Assay used: immunoSEQ multiplex PCR; TCRdb lists only in-frame clones, some missing. The sample consists of about 99,000 clones, approximately 80% of them appearing once. Whereas donors were nominally healthy upon sampling, unrecorded immune exposures were probable. This clonotype originated in a young woman in good health and CMV-seropositive. V and J are TRBV6-5 and TRBJ2-5, with TRBD1 identical over 8 bases. Sequencing was done on a sample of PBMCs. CDR3 loop: CASSYFQGAETQYF. CDR3 DNA sequence: TGTGCCAGCAGTTACTTCCAGGGGGCAGAGACCCAGTACTTC.